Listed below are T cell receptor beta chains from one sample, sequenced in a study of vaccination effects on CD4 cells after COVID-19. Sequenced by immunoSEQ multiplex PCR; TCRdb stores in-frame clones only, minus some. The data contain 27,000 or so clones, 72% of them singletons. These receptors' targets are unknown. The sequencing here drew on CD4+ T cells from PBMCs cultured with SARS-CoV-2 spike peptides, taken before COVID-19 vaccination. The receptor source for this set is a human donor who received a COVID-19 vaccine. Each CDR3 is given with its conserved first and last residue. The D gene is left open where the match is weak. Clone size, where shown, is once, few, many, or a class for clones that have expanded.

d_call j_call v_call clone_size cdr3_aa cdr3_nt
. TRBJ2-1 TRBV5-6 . CASSLVVSGSYNEQFF TGTGCCAGCAGCTTGGTCGTTAGCGGATCCTACAATGAGCAGTTCTTC
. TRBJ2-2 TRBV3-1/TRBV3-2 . CASSQEGGSGELFF TGTGCCAGCAGCCAAGAAGGGGGAAGCGGGGAGCTGTTTTTT
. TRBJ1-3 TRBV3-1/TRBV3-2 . CASSHTASSGNTIYF TGTGCCAGCAGCCACACGGCAAGCTCTGGAAACACCATATATTTT
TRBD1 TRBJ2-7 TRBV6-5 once CASRPGQGISYEQYF TGTGCCAGCAGGCCGGGACAGGGAATATCCTACGAGCAGTACTTC
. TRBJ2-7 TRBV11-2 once CASSFGPGVPYEQYF TGTGCCAGCAGCTTTGGACCAGGTGTTCCCTACGAGCAGTACTTC
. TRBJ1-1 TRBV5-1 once CASSLEGGMNTEAFF TGCGCCAGCAGCTTGGAAGGGGGAATGAACACTGAAGCTTTCTTT
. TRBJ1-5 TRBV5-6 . CASSLSGGNQPQHF TGTGCCAGCAGCTTGTCCGGGGGCAATCAGCCCCAGCATTTT
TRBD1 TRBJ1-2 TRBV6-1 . CASSEGQGPFYGYTF TGTGCCAGCAGTGAGGGACAGGGGCCCTTCTATGGCTACACCTTC
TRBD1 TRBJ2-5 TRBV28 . CASSNRGSQETQYF TGTGCCAGCAGTAACAGGGGATCCCAAGAGACCCAGTACTTC
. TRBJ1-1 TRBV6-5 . CASWRRNTEAFF TGTGCCAGCTGGCGCAGGAACACTGAAGCTTTCTTT
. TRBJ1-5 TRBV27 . CVSSFAAYSNQPQHF TGTGTCAGCAGTTTTGCGGCTTATAGCAATCAGCCCCAGCATTTT
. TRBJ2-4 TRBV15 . CATERLGLLKVSKNIQYF TGTGCCACCGAACGATTGGGCCTCTTAAAGGTCTCTAAAAACATTCAGTACTTC
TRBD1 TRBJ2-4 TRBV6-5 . CASSYSGQGAKNIQYF TGTGCCAGCAGTTACTCAGGACAGGGGGCCAAAAACATTCAGTACTTC
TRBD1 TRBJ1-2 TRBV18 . CASSRDRANYGYTF TGTGCCAGCTCCCGGGACAGGGCTAACTATGGCTACACCTTC
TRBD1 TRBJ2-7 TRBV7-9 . CASSIEPGQGEQYF TGTGCCAGCAGCATAGAACCGGGACAGGGGGAGCAGTACTTC
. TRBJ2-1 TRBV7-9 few CASSIRAAAILF TGTGCCAGCAGTATAAGGGCCGCGGCAATCCTCTTC
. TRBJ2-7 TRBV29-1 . CSVGDEAPAYEQYF TGCAGCGTTGGGGACGAGGCCCCAGCGTACGAGCAGTACTTC
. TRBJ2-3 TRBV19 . CASSADSYTQYF TGTGCCAGTAGTGCGGACTCTTATACGCAGTATTTT
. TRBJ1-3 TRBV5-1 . CASSLAGDLDTIYF TGCGCCAGCAGCTTGGCCGGGGATTTGGATACCATATATTTT
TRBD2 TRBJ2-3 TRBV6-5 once CASSGSGRTDTQYF TGTGCCAGCAGCGGGAGCGGGAGGACAGATACGCAGTATTTT
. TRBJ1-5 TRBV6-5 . CASSYSDTNQPQHF TGTGCCAGCAGTTACTCGGACACCAATCAGCCCCAGCATTTT
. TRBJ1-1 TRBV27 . CASSYRDRTEAFF TGTGCCAGCAGTTATAGGGATCGGACTGAAGCTTTCTTT
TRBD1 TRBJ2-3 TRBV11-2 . CASSLVPGQGLTDTQYF TGTGCCAGCAGCTTAGTTCCGGGACAGGGGTTAACAGATACGCAGTATTTT
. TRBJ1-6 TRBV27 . CASSEGYYNSPLHF TGTGCCAGCAGCGAGGGATATTATAATTCACCCCTCCACTTT
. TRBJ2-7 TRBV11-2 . CASSLGRFPYEQYF TGTGCCAGCAGCTTGGGTAGGTTCCCCTACGAGCAGTACTTC
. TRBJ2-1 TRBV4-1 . CASSRPVSSGNYNEQFF TGCGCCAGCAGCCGCCCAGTCTCGAGCGGAAACTACAATGAGCAGTTCTTC
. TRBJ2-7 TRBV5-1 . CASSSLNGAYEQYF TGCGCCAGCAGCTCGTTAAATGGTGCCTACGAGCAGTACTTC
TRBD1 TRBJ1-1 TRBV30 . CAWSVSGTANTEAFF TGTGCCTGGAGTGTATCTGGGACAGCGAACACTGAAGCTTTCTTT
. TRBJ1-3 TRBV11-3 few CASSPGQGTGNTIYF TGTGCCAGCAGCCCAGGGCAGGGAACTGGAAACACCATATATTTT
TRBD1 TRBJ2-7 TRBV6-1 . CASSEAMGTGGYEQYF TGTGCCAGCAGTGAAGCGATGGGGACAGGGGGTTACGAGCAGTACTTC
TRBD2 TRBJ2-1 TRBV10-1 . CASSESTSHNEQFF TGCGCCAGCAGTGAGTCGACTAGCCACAATGAGCAGTTCTTC
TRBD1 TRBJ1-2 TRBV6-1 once CASSEDLAGGYIYGYTF TGTGCCAGCAGTGAAGATCTTGCAGGGGGATATATCTATGGCTACACCTTC
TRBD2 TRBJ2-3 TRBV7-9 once CASSLFQGTSGVDTQYF TGTGCCAGCAGCTTATTCCAGGGGACTAGCGGGGTTGATACGCAGTATTTT
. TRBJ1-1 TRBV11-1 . CASSLLRGPRDTEAFF TGTGCCAGCAGCTTACTCCGGGGACCTCGGGACACTGAAGCTTTCTTT
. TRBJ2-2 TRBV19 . CASSALSGGELFF TGTGCCAGTAGTGCACTCTCTGGCGGGGAGCTGTTTTTT
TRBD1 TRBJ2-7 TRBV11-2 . CASSPRQGSYEQYF TGTGCCAGCAGCCCGAGACAGGGCTCCTACGAGCAGTACTTC
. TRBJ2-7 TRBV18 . CASSPPAGYEQYF TGTGCCAGCTCACCACCGGCGGGCTACGAGCAGTACTTC
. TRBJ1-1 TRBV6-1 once CASSDVPGWTEAFF TGTGCCAGCAGTGATGTTCCAGGGTGGACTGAAGCTTTCTTT
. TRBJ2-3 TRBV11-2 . CASSFTGSTDTQYF TGTGCCAGCAGCTTTACGGGAAGCACAGATACGCAGTATTTT
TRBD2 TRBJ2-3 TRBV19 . CASSISLAGGDTQYF TGTGCCAGTAGTATATCACTAGCGGGGGGGGATACGCAGTATTTT
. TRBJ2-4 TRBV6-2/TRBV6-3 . CASSMGSTDLAKNIQYF TGTGCCAGCAGTATGGGATCCACGGATCTAGCCAAAAACATTCAGTACTTC
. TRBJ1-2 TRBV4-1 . CASSQEGGFLHVHTF TGCGCCAGCAGCCAAGAGGGAGGGTTCCTGCACGTCCACACCTTC
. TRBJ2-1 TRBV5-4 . CASSLPFAWNEQFF TGTGCCAGCAGCTTGCCCTTCGCCTGGAATGAGCAGTTCTTC
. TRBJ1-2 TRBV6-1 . CASSEEGRFRGYTF TGTGCCAGCAGTGAGGAGGGCAGGTTCCGTGGCTACACCTTC
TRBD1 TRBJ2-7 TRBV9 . CASSSLTGNEQYF TGTGCCAGCAGCTCGCTGACAGGGAACGAGCAGTACTTC
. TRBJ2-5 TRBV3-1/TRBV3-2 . CASSQGQQETQYF TGTGCCAGCAGCCAAGGACAACAAGAGACCCAGTACTTC
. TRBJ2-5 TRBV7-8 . CASSPRLGTETQYF TGTGCCAGCAGCCCCCGACTAGGAACAGAGACCCAGTACTTC
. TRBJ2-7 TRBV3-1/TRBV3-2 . CASSTYPGPYEQYF TGTGCCAGCAGCACATATCCGGGCCCTTACGAGCAGTACTTC
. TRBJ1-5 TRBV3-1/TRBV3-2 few CASSRVYSNQPQHF TGTGCCAGCAGCCGGGTTTATAGCAATCAGCCCCAGCATTTT
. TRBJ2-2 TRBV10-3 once CAITAGTDTTGELFF TGTGCCATCACCGCCGGGACCGATACTACCGGGGAGCTGTTTTTT
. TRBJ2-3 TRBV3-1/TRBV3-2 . CASSPNPGADTQYF TGTGCCAGCAGCCCTAACCCCGGTGCAGATACGCAGTATTTT
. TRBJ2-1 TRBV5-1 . CASSLLQSYNEQFF TGCGCCAGCAGCTTGTTGCAATCCTACAATGAGCAGTTCTTC
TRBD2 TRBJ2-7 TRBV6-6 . CASTPGGRSYEQYF TGTGCCAGCACCCCGGGCGGGAGGTCCTACGAGCAGTACTTC
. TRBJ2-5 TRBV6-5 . CASSPHGTDQETQYF TGTGCCAGCAGTCCCCACGGGACGGACCAAGAGACCCAGTACTTC
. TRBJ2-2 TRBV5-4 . CASSFRGTGELFF TGTGCCAGCAGCTTCCGGGGAACCGGGGAGCTGTTTTTT